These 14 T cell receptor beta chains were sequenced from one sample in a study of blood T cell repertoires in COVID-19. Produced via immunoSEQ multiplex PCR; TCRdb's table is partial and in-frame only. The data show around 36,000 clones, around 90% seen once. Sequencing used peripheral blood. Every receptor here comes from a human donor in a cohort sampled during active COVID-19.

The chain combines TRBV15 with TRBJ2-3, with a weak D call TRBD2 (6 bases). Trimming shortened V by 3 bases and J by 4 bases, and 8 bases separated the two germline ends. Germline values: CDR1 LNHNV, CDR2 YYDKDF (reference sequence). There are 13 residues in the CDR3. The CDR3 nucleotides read TGTGCCACCAGCAGGGGACTTTCAGATACGCAGTATTTT. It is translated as CATSRGLSDTQYF.

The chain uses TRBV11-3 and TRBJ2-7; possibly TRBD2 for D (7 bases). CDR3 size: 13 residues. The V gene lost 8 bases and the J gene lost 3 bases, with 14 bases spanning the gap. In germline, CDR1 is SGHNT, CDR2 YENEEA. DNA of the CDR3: TGTGCCAGCTCGGGGGGCATCGGCTACGAGCAGTACTTC. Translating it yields CASSGGIGYEQYF.

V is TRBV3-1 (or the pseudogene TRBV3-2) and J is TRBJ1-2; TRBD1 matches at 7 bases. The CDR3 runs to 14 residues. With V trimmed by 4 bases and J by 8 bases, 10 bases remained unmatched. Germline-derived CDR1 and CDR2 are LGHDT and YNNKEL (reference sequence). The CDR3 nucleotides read TGTGCCAGCAGCCGCCGACAGGGCCCAACGGGCTACACCTTC. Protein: CASSRRQGPTGYTF.

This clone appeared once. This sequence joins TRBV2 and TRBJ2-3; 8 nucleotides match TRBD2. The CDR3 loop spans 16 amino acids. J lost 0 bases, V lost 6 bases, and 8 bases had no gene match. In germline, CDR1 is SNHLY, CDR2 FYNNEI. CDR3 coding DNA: TGTGCCAGCAGCATGACTAGCGACTATAGCACAGATACGCAGTATTTT. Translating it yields CASSMTSDYSTDTQYF.

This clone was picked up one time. The CDR3 DNA reads TGTGCCACCAGTGATCCTAGCCGCTCCTACGAGCAGTACTTC. Its translation: CATSDPSRSYEQYF. V gene TRBV24-1 combines with J gene TRBJ2-7, with D perhaps TRBD2 (5 bases). The CDR3 extends over 14 amino acids. Looked up from germline, CDR1 is KGHDR and CDR2 is SFDVKD. Trimming shortened V by 3 bases and J by 0 bases, and 8 bases separated the two germline ends.

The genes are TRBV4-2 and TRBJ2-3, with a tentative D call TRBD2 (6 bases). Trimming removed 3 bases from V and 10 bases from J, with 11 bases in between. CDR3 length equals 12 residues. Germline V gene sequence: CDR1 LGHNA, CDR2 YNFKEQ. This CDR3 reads CASSHWGDPQYF. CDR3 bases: TGTGCCAGCAGCCATTGGGGGGACCCGCAGTATTTT.

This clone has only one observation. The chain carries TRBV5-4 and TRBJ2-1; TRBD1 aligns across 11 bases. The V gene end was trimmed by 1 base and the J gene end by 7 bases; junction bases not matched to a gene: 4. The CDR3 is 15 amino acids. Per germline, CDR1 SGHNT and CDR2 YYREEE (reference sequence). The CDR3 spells CASSLFGQGANEQFF. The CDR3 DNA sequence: TGTGCCAGCAGCTTGTTCGGACAGGGGGCGAATGAGCAGTTCTTC.

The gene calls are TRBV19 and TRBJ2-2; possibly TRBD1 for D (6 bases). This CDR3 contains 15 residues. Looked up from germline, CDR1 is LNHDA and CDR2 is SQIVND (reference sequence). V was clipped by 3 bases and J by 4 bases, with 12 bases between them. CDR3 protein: CASSIQGSSTGELFF. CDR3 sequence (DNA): TGTGCCAGTAGTATTCAGGGGTCCAGCACCGGGGAGCTGTTTTTT.

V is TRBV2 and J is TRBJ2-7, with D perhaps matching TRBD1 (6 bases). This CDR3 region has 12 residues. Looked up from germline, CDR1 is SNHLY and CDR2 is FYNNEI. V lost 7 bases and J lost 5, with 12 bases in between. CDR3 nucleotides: TGTGCCAGCACCTCAGGGGTCCACGAGCAGTACTTC. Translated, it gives CASTSGVHEQYF.

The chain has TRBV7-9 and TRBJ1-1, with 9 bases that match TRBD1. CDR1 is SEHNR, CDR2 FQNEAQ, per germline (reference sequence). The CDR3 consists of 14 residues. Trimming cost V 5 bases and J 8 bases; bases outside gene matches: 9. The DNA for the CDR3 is TGTGCCAGCAGCCCGAGGGACAGGGACGTAGAAGCTTTCTTT. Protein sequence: CASSPRDRDVEAFF.

The CDR3 DNA reads TGTGCCTGGTGGTACGGGGGAGGAGGGCAGTTCTTC. It is translated as CAWWYGGGGQFF. The rearrangement uses TRBV30 and TRBJ2-1, with D perhaps matching TRBD2 (6 bases). Per germline, CDR1 GTSNPN and CDR2 SVGIG (reference sequence). The CDR3 length is 12 residues. The ends were cut back, 5 bases at V and 12 bases at J, with 17 bases in the middle.

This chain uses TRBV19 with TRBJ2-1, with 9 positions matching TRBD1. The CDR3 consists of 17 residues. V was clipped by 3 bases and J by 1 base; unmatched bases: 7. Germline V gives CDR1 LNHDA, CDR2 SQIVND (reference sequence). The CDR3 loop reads CASSIRAGTGSYNEQFF. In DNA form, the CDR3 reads TGTGCCAGTAGTATCCGCGCCGGGACAGGGTCCTACAATGAGCAGTTCTTC.

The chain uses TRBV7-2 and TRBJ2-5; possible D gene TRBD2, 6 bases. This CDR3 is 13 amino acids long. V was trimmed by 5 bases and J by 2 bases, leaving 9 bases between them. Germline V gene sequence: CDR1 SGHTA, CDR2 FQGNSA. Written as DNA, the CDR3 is TGTGCCAGCAGCGGGACTCATCAAGAGACCCAGTACTTC. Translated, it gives CASSGTHQETQYF.

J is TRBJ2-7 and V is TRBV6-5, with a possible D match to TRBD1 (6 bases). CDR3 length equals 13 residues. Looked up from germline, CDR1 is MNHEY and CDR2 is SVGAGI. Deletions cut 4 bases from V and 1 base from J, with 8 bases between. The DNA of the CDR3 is TGTGCCAGCAGTTCCGGACAGTCCTACGAGCAGTACTTC. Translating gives CASSSGQSYEQYF.